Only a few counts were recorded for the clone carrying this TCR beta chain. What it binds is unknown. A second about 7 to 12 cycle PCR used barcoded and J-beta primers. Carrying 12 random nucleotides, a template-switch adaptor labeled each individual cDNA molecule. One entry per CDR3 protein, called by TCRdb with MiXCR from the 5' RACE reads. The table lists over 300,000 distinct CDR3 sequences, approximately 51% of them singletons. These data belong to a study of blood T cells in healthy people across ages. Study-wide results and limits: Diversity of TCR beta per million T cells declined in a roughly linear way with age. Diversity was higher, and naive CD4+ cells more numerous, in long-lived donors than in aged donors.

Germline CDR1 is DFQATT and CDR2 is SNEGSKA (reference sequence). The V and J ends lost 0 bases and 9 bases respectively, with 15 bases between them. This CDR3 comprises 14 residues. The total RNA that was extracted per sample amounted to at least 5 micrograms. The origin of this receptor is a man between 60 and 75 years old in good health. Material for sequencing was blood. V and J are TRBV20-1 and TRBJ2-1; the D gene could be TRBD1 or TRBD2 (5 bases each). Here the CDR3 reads CSARDGSRVSEQFF. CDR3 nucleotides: TGCAGTGCTAGAGATGGGAGCAGGGTGAGTGAGCAGTTCTTC.